The present entry profiles one TCR beta chain with its context. Other DNA sequences of this sample code for an identical CDR3. Assignments of participants to cohorts depended upon their own reported clinical history. The authors' processing: By means of reference gene primer amplification, nucleated cell counts were estimated. Profiling relied on immunoSEQ multiplex PCR, and the TCRdb table lists in-frame clones only, not all of them. The V and J calls and the clone size are those of that table, but D and trimming were determined from the DNA. The sample has 200,000 to 250,000 clones, about nine tenths seen once. This sample was taken from a study of blood T cell repertoires in COVID-19. V lost 6 bases to trimming and J lost 2 bases; unmatched junction nucleotides: 2. The length of the CDR3 is 13 residues.

The sequenced sample was PBMCs or T cells enriched from blood (not recorded which). The chain recombines TRBV12-3 or TRBV12-4 with TRBJ1-2; TRBD1 matches 8 bases. This receptor was obtained from a woman between 40 and 50 years old with acute COVID-19. The CDR3 coding sequence is TGTGCCAGCAGACGGACAGGGAACTATGGCTACACCTTC. Translation: CASRRTGNYGYTF.